This T cell receptor (beta chain) was profiled in a study of control samples from healthy donors and cancer patients. Sequenced by immunoSEQ multiplex PCR; TCRdb stores in-frame clones only, minus some. The table lists some 100,000 clones, 85% to 90% of them singletons. The ends were cut back, 3 bases at V and 1 base at J, with 9 bases in the middle. The germline V gene encodes CDR1 MGHDK and CDR2 SYGVNS. The CDR3 consists of 14 residues. The sequence was collected from a woman between 45 and 65 years old in good health. The sequenced sample consisted of blood. The chain joins TRBV25-1 to TRBJ1-1, with D perhaps matching TRBD1 (5 bases). CDR3 nucleotides: TGTGCCAGCAGTGATGCAGGGCCGAACACTGAAGCTTTCTTT. It translates to CASSDAGPNTEAFF.